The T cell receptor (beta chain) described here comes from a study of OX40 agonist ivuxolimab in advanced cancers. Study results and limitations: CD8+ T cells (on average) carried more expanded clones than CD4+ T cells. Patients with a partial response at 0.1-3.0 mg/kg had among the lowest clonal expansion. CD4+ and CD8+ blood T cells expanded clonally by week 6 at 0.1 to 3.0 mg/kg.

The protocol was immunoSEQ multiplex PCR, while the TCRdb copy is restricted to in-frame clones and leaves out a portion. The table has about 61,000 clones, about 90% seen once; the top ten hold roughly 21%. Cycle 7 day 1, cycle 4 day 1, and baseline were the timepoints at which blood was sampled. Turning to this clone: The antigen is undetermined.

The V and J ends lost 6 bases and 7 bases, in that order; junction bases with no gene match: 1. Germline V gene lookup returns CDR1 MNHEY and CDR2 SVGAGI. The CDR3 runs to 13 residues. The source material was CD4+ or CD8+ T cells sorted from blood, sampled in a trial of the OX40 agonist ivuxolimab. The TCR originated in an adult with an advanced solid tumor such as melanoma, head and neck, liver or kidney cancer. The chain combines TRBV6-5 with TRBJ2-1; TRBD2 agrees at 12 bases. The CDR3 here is CASRTSGGNEQFF. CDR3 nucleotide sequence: TGTGCCAGCAGAACTAGCGGGGGGAATGAGCAGTTCTTC.